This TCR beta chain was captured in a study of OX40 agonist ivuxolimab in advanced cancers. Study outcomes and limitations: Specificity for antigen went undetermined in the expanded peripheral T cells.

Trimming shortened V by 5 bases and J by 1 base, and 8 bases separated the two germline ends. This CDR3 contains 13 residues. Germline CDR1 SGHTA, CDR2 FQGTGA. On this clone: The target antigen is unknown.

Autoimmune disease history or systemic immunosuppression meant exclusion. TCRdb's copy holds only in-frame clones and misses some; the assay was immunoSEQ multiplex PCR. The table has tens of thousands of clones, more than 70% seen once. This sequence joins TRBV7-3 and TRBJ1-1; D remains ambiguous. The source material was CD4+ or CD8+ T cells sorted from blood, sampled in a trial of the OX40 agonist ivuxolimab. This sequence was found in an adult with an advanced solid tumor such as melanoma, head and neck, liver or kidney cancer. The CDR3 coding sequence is TGTGCCAGCAGCCCTGGACGGAACACTGAAGCTTTCTTT. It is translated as CASSPGRNTEAFF.